The 20 T cell receptor beta chains listed next were all sequenced from one sample in a study of blood T cell repertoires in COVID-19. Sequencing was performed with immunoSEQ multiplex PCR; in TCRdb, only in-frame clones are kept and a portion is missing. The sample shows more than 200,000 clones, roughly 86% of them seen only once. The sequencing input was peripheral blood. The source of these receptors is a woman between 55 and 75 years old with acute or convalescent COVID-19.

The CDR3: CASSQDTGHGNEKLFF. CDR3 bases: TGCGCCAGCAGCCAAGATACGGGACACGGTAATGAAAAACTGTTTTTT. The V and J genes are TRBV4-1 and TRBJ1-4; D perhaps matches TRBD1 (6 bases). The CDR3 covers 16 residues. Trimming left V 0 bases short and J 4 bases short, with 12 bases between. The germline V gene has CDR1 MGHRA and CDR2 YSYEKL.

This clone showed up just a few times. This chain connects TRBV29-1 to TRBJ1-1; 9 positions match TRBD1. Germline V gives CDR1 SQVTM, CDR2 ANQGSEA. V dropped 7 bases and J dropped 1; count of bases not matched to a gene: 10. This CDR3 has 15 residues. As DNA, the CDR3 is TGCAGCGCCGGGACAGGGTGGGTGTCGAACACTGAAGCTTTCTTT. Its translation is CSAGTGWVSNTEAFF.

The chain has TRBV11-3 and TRBJ2-1; possible D gene TRBD2, 6 bases. The CDR3 totals 17 residues. The germline CDR1 and CDR2 sequences are SGHNT and YENEEA. V shed 4 bases and J shed 6 bases, with 22 bases lying between them. DNA for the CDR3: TGTGCCAGCAGCTCCCGGCCCTTGGCGGGGAGGAGCAATGAGCAGTTCTTC. Its translation is CASSSRPLAGRSNEQFF. The full variable domain, with the rest looked up from reference TRBV11-3 and TRBJ2-1, is EAGVVQSPRYKIIEKKQPVAFWCNPISGHNTLYWYLQNLGQGPELLIRYENEEAVDDSQLPKDRFSAERLKGVDSTLKIQPAELGDSAVYLCASSSRPLAGRSNEQFFGPGTRLTVL.

The chain combines TRBV7-2 with TRBJ2-5; 8 nucleotides align to TRBD2. The J segment lost 5 bases and the V segment lost 1 base, leaving 9 bases of the junction unmatched. Germline V gives CDR1 SGHTA, CDR2 FQGNSA. CDR3 length equals 16 residues. Written as DNA, the CDR3 is TGTGCCAGCAGCTTAGGGAGTAGCGGGATCGTCGAGACCCAGTACTTC. Translation gives CASSLGSSGIVETQYF.

The rearrangement links TRBV9 to TRBJ2-7; TRBD1 agrees at 7 bases. V was pared by 1 base and J by 7 bases, with 8 bases of the junction left unmatched. Germline-derived CDR1 and CDR2 are SGDLS and YYNGEE. CDR3 length: 14 residues. CDR3 amino acids: CASSVSRGRKEQYF. CDR3 in DNA: TGTGCCAGCAGCGTATCAAGGGGGCGAAAAGAGCAGTACTTC.

The chain joins TRBV7-2 to TRBJ2-2; TRBD1 aligns across 7 bases. CDR1 and CDR2 (germline): SGHTA, FQGNSA. Losses at the gene ends were 5 bases for V and 5 bases for J; bases not matched to a gene: 5. The CDR3 spans 14 residues. CDR3 region: CASSENRGTGELFF. CDR3 nucleotides: TGTGCCAGCAGCGAAAACAGGGGAACCGGGGAGCTGTTTTTT.

This chain joins TRBV18 and TRBJ2-3; 7 bases are shared with TRBD1. The CDR3 has 15 residues. CDR1 is KGHSH and CDR2 is LQKENI in the germline V gene. Losses at the gene ends were 2 bases for V and 1 base for J; bases not matched to a gene: 3. CDR3 in DNA: TGTGCCAGCTCACCAGCCGACAGGGGCACAGATACGCAGTATTTT. It translates to CASSPADRGTDTQYF.

The chain links TRBV6-5 to TRBJ2-7, with TRBD2 as a possible D gene (7 bases). The CDR3 consists of 14 residues. Germline-derived CDR1 and CDR2 are MNHEY and SVGAGI. The ends were cut back, 5 bases at V and 2 bases at J, with 13 bases in the middle. This CDR3 is CASSLGGAPYEQYF. The CDR3 DNA follows: TGTGCCAGCAGTCTAGGGGGGGCACCCTACGAGCAGTACTTC.

J is TRBJ2-5 and V is TRBV11-3, with 14 bases matching TRBD2. V lost 5 bases and J lost 5; bases outside the gene matches: 13. Germline values: CDR1 SGHNT, CDR2 YENEEA. The CDR3 sequence is 18 residues long. CDR3: CASSASTSGRANAETQYF. For the CDR3, the DNA is TGTGCCAGCAGCGCATCGACTAGCGGGAGGGCCAATGCCGAGACCCAGTACTTC.

This clone appeared once. The V call is TRBV2, the J call TRBJ1-1; D is possibly TRBD1 (6 bases). The length of the CDR3 is 14 residues. Germline assignment: CDR1 SNHLY and CDR2 FYNNEI. V lost 7 bases and J 3 bases, leaving 15 bases between the germline ends. The CDR3 region has the DNA TGTGCCAGCACTCAGGTGGGGGGGCACACTGAAGCTTTCTTT. Its protein is CASTQVGGHTEAFF.

Of note for this clone: A junction boundary mismatches the germline segment, possibly from a read error. This sequence joins TRBV3-1 (or the pseudogene TRBV3-2) and TRBJ2-3; D unclear. Germline V lookup: CDR1 LGHDT, CDR2 YNNKEL (reference sequence). CDR3 length: 12 residues. This CDR3 reads CASTPIGGQATF. The CDR3 DNA sequence: TGTGCCAGCACCCCCATAGGTGGCCAGGCGACCTTT.

This chain uses TRBV7-3 with TRBJ1-6, with TRBD1 identical over 9 bases. CDR1 and CDR2 (germline): SGHTA, FQGTGA. The CDR3 has 14 amino acids. Losses at the gene ends were 5 bases for V and 7 bases for J; bases not matched to a gene: 3. The CDR3 nucleotides are TGTGCCAGCAGCCTGGACAGGGGAAATTCACCCCTCCACTTT. This sequence encodes CASSLDRGNSPLHF.

This clone was recorded a few times. This chain joins TRBV27 and TRBJ2-5, with 9 nucleotides matching TRBD1. The V and J ends lost 7 bases and 5 bases, in that order; junction bases with no gene match: 11. CDR3 length: 15 residues. Germline assignment: CDR1 MNHEY and CDR2 SMNVEV (reference sequence). Written as DNA, the CDR3 is TGTGCCAGCACTCCCGGGACAGGGATGGTGGAGACCCAGTACTTC. Translated, it gives CASTPGTGMVETQYF.

In this sample, this clone turned up a few times. The chain couples TRBV28 to TRBJ2-1; TRBD2 matches 11 bases. The germline V gene has CDR1 MDHEN and CDR2 SYDVKM. The CDR3 runs to 17 residues. V trimming: 2 bases; J trimming: 8 bases; junction bases outside the gene matches: 11. As DNA, the CDR3 is TGTGCCAGCAGTTTAGTTGGCTCTAGCGGGAGGCGGGATGAGCAGTTCTTC. This translates into CASSLVGSSGRRDEQFF.

J is TRBJ1-2 and V is TRBV12-3 or TRBV12-4; 9 bases are shared with TRBD1. The CDR3 totals 13 residues. Trimming removed 6 bases from V and 4 bases from J; junction bases left unmatched: 3. The CDR3: CASRETGGYGYTF. CDR3 in DNA: TGTGCCAGCAGGGAGACAGGGGGCTATGGCTACACCTTC.

The chain joins TRBV5-1 to TRBJ1-2, with no clear D. The germline V gene has CDR1 SGHRS and CDR2 YFSETQ. Trimming removed 0 bases at V and 0 bases at J, with 6 bases between. The CDR3 length is 14 residues. This chain's CDR3 is CASSLEASNYGYTF. CDR3 nucleotide sequence: TGCGCCAGCAGCTTGGAAGCCTCTAACTATGGCTACACCTTC.

The V call is TRBV5-1, the J call TRBJ1-1; 11 bases are a match to TRBD1. The CDR3 spans 16 residues. From germline, CDR1 is SGHRS and CDR2 YFSETQ. With V trimmed by 2 bases and J by 5 bases, 8 bases remained unmatched. The chain's CDR3 is CASSLGTGGRETEAFF. In DNA, the CDR3 is TGCGCCAGCAGCTTAGGGACAGGGGGACGGGAGACTGAAGCTTTCTTT.

This chain links TRBV24-1 with TRBJ1-6, with D possibly matching TRBD1 (6 bases). The CDR3 covers 18 residues. Germline values: CDR1 KGHDR, CDR2 SFDVKD. Trimming pared 6 bases from V and 4 bases from J, leaving 21 bases between. For the CDR3, the DNA is TGTGCCACCAGTTTTAGCCCCCTTAGACAGGTTTATAATTCACCCCTCCACTTT. Protein sequence: CATSFSPLRQVYNSPLHF.

In nucleotides, the CDR3 is TGCGCCAGCAGACCATCAAGCGGGGTCTCTGACTACGAGCAGTACTTC. As protein: CASRPSSGVSDYEQYF. The chain recombines TRBV5-1 with TRBJ2-7; the match to TRBD2 covers 7 bases. V trimming: 5 bases; J trimming: 3 bases; junction bases outside the gene matches: 14. Germline CDR1 is SGHRS and CDR2 is YFSETQ. The CDR3 totals 16 residues.

The chain has TRBV29-1 and TRBJ2-5; 7 nucleotides line up with TRBD1. The trim removed 7 bases at V and 4 bases at J, leaving 6 bases unmatched. Looked up from germline, CDR1 is SQVTM and CDR2 is ANQGSEA. The CDR3 runs 12 residues. CDR3 residues: CSGGRQGETQYF. The CDR3, as DNA: TGCAGCGGGGGCCGACAGGGAGAGACCCAGTACTTC.